The source of this TCR beta chain is a study of T cell clonotyping in hematopoietic cell transplantation. Time point defined: recipient sample about 28 days before transplant, after cytoreduction. Profiling relied on immunoSEQ multiplex PCR, and the TCRdb table lists in-frame clones only, not all of them. The table records tens of thousands of clones, around 96% of them present only once. This CDR3 spans 15 amino acids. Trimming took 5 bases from V and 0 from J, leaving 13 bases between them. Looked up from germline, CDR1 is MNHEY and CDR2 is SVGAGI. Notes on this clone: Its target is not known.

Whole-study results and caveats: After transplant, recipient diversity fell while pathologically expanded clonotypes grew through day 180. Without cell sorting, CD4 versus CD8 contributions remain unresolved.

The sequence was collected from a woman aged 45-65 years with acute myeloid leukemia. Some clones in this sample may be carry-over from other donors' samples. The chain couples TRBV6-5 to TRBJ1-2; D is perhaps TRBD1 (5 bases). Sequenced here: peripheral blood mononuclear cells, sampled before stem cell transplant. The CDR3 reads CASSRLGVANYGYTF. CDR3 nucleotide sequence: TGTGCCAGCAGTCGCTTGGGGGTAGCTAACTATGGCTACACCTTC.